The 16 T cell receptor beta chains in this list originate from one sample, sequenced in a study of beta chain features in type 1 diabetes. Sequenced material consisted of expressed TCRB transcripts (all of the isolated RNA was reverse transcribed). The table came from immunoSEQ multiplex PCR; TCRdb's copy has only in-frame clones and leaves some out. This sample has more than 550,000 clones, with more than 13% found just once. Study observations and caveats: Shortening of TCRB CDR3s, moderate but significant, appeared in all four CD4+ subsets of Type 1 diabetes patients.

Antigen specificity for these receptors is unknown. Material: naive CD4+ T cells from blood. Source of these receptors: a man between 18 and 29 years old with type 1 diabetes.

The CDR3 DNA is TGTGCCAGCAGCCATAGAGCCCGTGATGGCTACACCTTC. It translates to CASSHRARDGYTF. J is TRBJ1-2 and V is TRBV14; D uncertain. Germline CDR1 reads SGHDN; CDR2 reads FVKESK. V was clipped by 3 bases and J by 6 bases, with 11 bases between them. This CDR3 comprises 13 residues.

This clone showed up just a few times. This chain's CDR3 is CASSHPRAGLNQPQHF. CDR3 DNA sequence: TGCGCCAGCAGCCACCCCCGGGCAGGGCTGAATCAGCCCCAGCATTTT. The V gene is TRBV4-1, the J gene TRBJ1-5; tentatively, D is TRBD1 (5 bases). V was clipped by 3 bases and J by 4 bases, with 16 bases between them. CDR1 is MGHRA and CDR2 is YSYEKL in the germline V gene. This CDR3 spans 16 amino acids.

In the case of this clone: This specimen includes other DNA sequences encoding the same CDR3. CDR3 nucleotide sequence: TGTGCCAGCAGCCCGCCCGGGACAGATACGCAGTATTTT. The encoded protein is CASSPPGTDTQYF. The gene calls are TRBV7-3 and TRBJ2-3; unclear D gene. Germline loops: CDR1 SGHTA, CDR2 FQGTGA. There are 13 residues in the CDR3. V was shortened by 5 bases and J by 3 bases, with 9 bases between the two germline ends.

This clone was counted a few times. The J gene is TRBJ2-7, the V gene TRBV19; the D gene is possibly TRBD1 (6 bases). The CDR3 runs to 16 residues. V lost 4 bases and J lost 1, with 17 bases in between. CDR1 LNHDA and CDR2 SQIVND come from the germline V gene (reference sequence). In DNA form, the CDR3 reads TGTGCCAGTAGTACTTTTCACAGGGACCGGTCCTACGAGCAGTACTTC. Protein product: CASSTFHRDRSYEQYF.

The gene calls are TRBV10-3 and TRBJ2-5, with D possibly matching TRBD2 (5 bases). Trimming took 6 bases from V and 4 from J, leaving 12 bases between them. Germline-derived CDR1 and CDR2 are ENHRY and SYGVKD. CDR3 length: 13 residues. The chain's CDR3 is CAIRREERETQYF. The DNA of the CDR3 is TGTGCCATCAGACGGGAAGAGAGAGAGACCCAGTACTTC.

J is TRBJ1-4 and V is TRBV2; D gene unclear. This CDR3 contains 14 residues. V gave up 7 bases and J gave up 7 bases, with 16 bases separating them. CDR1 and CDR2 from the germline V gene are SNHLY and FYNNEI. The CDR3 DNA reads TGTGCCAGCAAATCGGTCAAGGACGCTGAAAAACTGTTTTTT. Residues: CASKSVKDAEKLFF.

The rearrangement joins TRBV18 to TRBJ2-1, with 9 bases aligning to TRBD2. This CDR3 has 15 residues. V lost 1 base to trimming and J lost 8 bases; unmatched junction nucleotides: 6. The germline gives CDR1 KGHSH, CDR2 LQKENI. CDR3 coding DNA: TGTGCCAGCTCACCACGCGGGACTAGCAGCGATGAGCAGTTCTTC. This sequence encodes CASSPRGTSSDEQFF.

The genes are TRBV30 and TRBJ1-1, with D possibly matching TRBD1 (6 bases). There are 13 residues in the CDR3. Trimming pared 3 bases from V and 10 bases from J, leaving 18 bases between. Germline-derived CDR1 and CDR2 are GTSNPN and SVGIG (reference sequence). The CDR3 spells CAWRESGTLLAFF. CDR3 DNA: TGTGCCTGGAGGGAATCAGGGACACTCCTAGCTTTCTTT.

This clone was seen only a few times. The chain combines TRBV13 with TRBJ2-3; D call uncertain. CDR1 PRHDT and CDR2 FYEKMQ come from the germline V gene (reference sequence). This CDR3 region has 13 residues. V was shortened by 3 bases and J by 4 bases, with 8 bases between the two germline ends. CDR3 loop: CASSFRVADTQYF. CDR3 sequence (DNA): TGTGCCAGCAGCTTCCGGGTAGCAGATACGCAGTATTTT.

This chain connects TRBV28 to TRBJ2-1; TRBD1 matches at 8 bases. The CDR3 loop spans 16 amino acids. Germline CDR1 is MDHEN and CDR2 is SYDVKM. V was pared by 2 bases and J by 2 bases, with 5 bases of the junction left unmatched. This CDR3 reads CASSLDRDRTYNEQFF. As DNA, the CDR3 is TGTGCCAGCAGTTTAGACCGGGACAGGACCTACAATGAGCAGTTCTTC.

The chain joins TRBV11-2 to TRBJ2-7; 7 bases match TRBD1. Trimming took 5 bases from V and 0 from J; bases not matched to a gene: 7. The CDR3 spans 15 residues. Germline V gene lookup returns CDR1 SGHAT and CDR2 FQNNGV. This CDR3 is CASSLRGRDSYEQYF. The CDR3 coding sequence is TGTGCCAGCAGCCTCAGGGGGAGAGACTCCTACGAGCAGTACTTC.

This chain links TRBV30 with TRBJ2-1; TRBD1 is a possible D gene (5 bases). This CDR3 is built from 13 residues. Germline V gene sequence: CDR1 GTSNPN, CDR2 SVGIG (reference sequence). The V gene lost 3 bases and the J gene lost 9 bases, with 15 bases spanning the gap. The CDR3 is CAWRVPRQGEQFF. CDR3 nucleotides: TGTGCCTGGAGGGTCCCGAGGCAGGGTGAGCAGTTCTTC. The full variable domain, rest sourced from reference TRBV30 and TRBJ2-1, is SQTIHQWPATLVQPVGSPLSLECTVEGTSNPNLYWYRQAAGRGLQLLFYSVGIGQISSEVPQNLSASRPQDRQFILSSKKLLLSDSGFYLCAWRVPRQGEQFFGPGTRLTVL.

In this sample, this clone turned up a few times. This chain uses TRBV10-3 with TRBJ1-1; D is possibly TRBD1 (6 bases). Trimming left V 6 bases short and J 1 base short, with 12 bases between. This CDR3 is 14 amino acids long. Germline CDR1 reads ENHRY; CDR2 reads SYGVKD. The CDR3 region has the DNA TGTGCCATCAGCCGACAGGCTCCGAACACTGAAGCTTTCTTT. Its protein product is CAISRQAPNTEAFF.

This clone has more than one count but fewer than ten. V usage is TRBV7-9 and J usage is TRBJ1-4; D is ambiguous. This CDR3 contains 15 residues. V was pared by 5 bases and J by 8 bases, with 18 bases between. Germline CDR1 reads SEHNR; CDR2 reads FQNEAQ (reference sequence). DNA for the CDR3: TGTGCCAGCAGCCCCGGAGGGAGTAAAAACGAAAAACTGTTTTTT. This gives the protein CASSPGGSKNEKLFF. Full variable domain (missing parts from reference TRBV7-9 and TRBJ1-4): DTGVSQNPRHKITKRGQNVTFRCDPISEHNRLYWYRQTLGQGPEFLTYFQNEAQLEKSRLLSDRFSAERPKGSFSTLEIQRTEQGDSAMYLCASSPGGSKNEKLFFGSGTQLSVL.

This clone was counted only a few times. The chain's CDR3 is CASSVGGTVNEKLFF. CDR3 DNA sequence: TGTGCCAGCAGCGTAGGTGGGACAGTTAATGAAAAACTGTTTTTT. V usage is TRBV9 and J usage is TRBJ1-4; 7 nucleotides agree with TRBD1. V was clipped by 0 bases and J by 4 bases; unmatched bases: 3. The CDR3 has 15 amino acids. In germline, CDR1 is SGDLS, CDR2 YYNGEE.

This clone was counted between two and nine times. The conserved final phenylalanine or tryptophan is absent from the CDR3, which likely points to a read error. Because the CDR3's place on the DNA is in doubt, the DNA is left out and the CDR3 is given as listed by TCRdb. This chain links TRBV10-3 with TRBJ1-2. Germline loops: CDR1 ENHRY, CDR2 SYGVKD. The CDR3 length is 13 residues, termini included. The CDR3 loop reads CAISATGSDLNSL.